These 12 T cell receptor beta chains originate from one sample sequenced in a study of PD-1 blockade in classical Hodgkin lymphoma (TCRdb year 2020). Libraries were made using the immunoSEQ multiplex PCR assay. The clones in this table, taken by TCRdb from immuneACCESS, are in-frame only. Not every clone is retained; where verified, under half of the shortfall comes from an unresolved V gene, and the cause of the rest is unknown. The sample table shows approximately 30,000 clones, and 65% to 80% are seen once. Jointly, the top ten make up over 2% of the sample. Explained via the paper, the time point label denotes: cycle 1 day 1 (C1D1), immediately before nivolumab initiation. Relapse after autologous stem cell transplantation had occurred in all trial patients, and cohorts A, B and C were distinguished by prior brentuximab vedotin exposure. CD4+ T cells were purified from thawed PBMCs by magnetic negative selection with a Miltenyi CD4+ T cell isolation kit.

The sample consisted of CD4+ T cells from blood, taken at baseline. The receptor source for this set is a human donor with classical Hodgkin lymphoma.

The chain links TRBV19 to TRBJ1-5; 8 bases align to TRBD1. V lost 1 base, J lost 3 bases, and 5 bases stayed unmatched. This CDR3 is 16 amino acids long. Germline CDR1 reads LNHDA; CDR2 reads SQIVND (reference sequence). The CDR3 DNA is TGTGCCAGTAGTATAGGAGCGGACAGGGTCAATCAGCCCCAGCATTTT. It encodes CASSIGADRVNQPQHF.

V gene TRBV7-2 combines with J gene TRBJ2-7; 10 positions agree with TRBD1. The CDR3 length is 15 residues. CDR1 and CDR2 from the germline V gene are SGHTA and FQGNSA. The V and J ends lost 1 base and 4 bases, in that order; junction bases with no gene match: 4. The CDR3 DNA reads TGTGCCAGCAGCTTAGTAGCGGGACAGGGGTACGAGCAGTACTTC. Protein sequence: CASSLVAGQGYEQYF.

This rearrangement joins TRBV16 to TRBJ1-4; no definite D call. CDR3 length: 18 amino acids. Germline CDR1 is KGHSY and CDR2 is FQNENV. Trimming cost V 4 bases and J 0 bases, with 18 bases left between them. CDR3 protein: CASSPRTHGRPTNEKLFF. The CDR3 DNA reads as TGTGCCAGCAGCCCGCGGACCCACGGAAGGCCAACTAATGAAAAACTGTTTTTT.

This chain links TRBV7-3 with TRBJ2-7; the D gene is possibly TRBD1 (6 bases). The CDR3 consists of 15 residues. Germline CDR1 reads SGHTA; CDR2 reads FQGTGA. V was trimmed by 5 bases and J by 6 bases, leaving 20 bases between them. CDR3 loop: CASSEDLTGKGEQYF. The CDR3 nucleotides read TGTGCCAGCAGCGAGGACCTCACAGGGAAGGGCGAGCAGTACTTC.

The chain carries TRBV7-2 and TRBJ2-7; no reliable D call. CDR3 size: 12 residues. Between the trimmed V and J ends, which lost 4 bases and 5 bases, there was a span of 9 bases. CDR1 is SGHTA and CDR2 is FQGNSA in the germline V gene. The CDR3 is CASSSRPHEQYF. The CDR3 DNA reads as TGTGCCAGCAGCTCACGTCCCCACGAGCAGTACTTC.

The chain uses TRBV6-5 and TRBJ2-7, with a weak D call TRBD1 (6 bases). Deletions cut 2 bases from V and 1 base from J, with 12 bases between. CDR1 MNHEY and CDR2 SVGAGI come from the germline V gene. The CDR3 spans 15 residues. For the CDR3, the DNA is TGTGCCAGCAGTTACGGTACAGGGCTGTCCTACGAGCAGTACTTC. Amino acids: CASSYGTGLSYEQYF.

This chain's CDR3 is CASRSGGSYEQYF. The DNA of the CDR3 is TGTGCCAGCAGGAGCGGGGGCTCCTACGAGCAGTACTTC. The chain joins TRBV6-5 to TRBJ2-7, with 8 bases lining up with TRBD2. This CDR3 has 13 amino acids. Germline trimming cut 6 bases from V and 0 bases from J; bases unmatched to any gene: 1. CDR1 is MNHEY, CDR2 SVGAGI, per germline.

The CDR3 bases are TGTGCCAGCAGTTACTCGACAGGGGGCCTTAACTACGAGCAGTACTTC. Amino acids: CASSYSTGGLNYEQYF. V is TRBV6-5 and J is TRBJ2-7, with TRBD1 matching 10 bases. This CDR3 comprises 16 residues. With V trimmed by 0 bases and J by 3 bases, 5 bases remained unmatched. Germline V lookup: CDR1 MNHEY, CDR2 SVGAGI.

This clone came up once. V is TRBV19 and J is TRBJ1-4; D is perhaps TRBD1 (5 bases). The germline V gene has CDR1 LNHDA and CDR2 SQIVND (reference sequence). The germline V and J ends were trimmed by 3 bases and 0 bases, with 11 bases remaining between them. There are 16 residues in the CDR3. The CDR3 DNA is TGTGCCAGTAGTATGAAGGGACTGGCAACTAATGAAAAACTGTTTTTT. Translation: CASSMKGLATNEKLFF.

This chain connects TRBV10-3 to TRBJ1-1; TRBD1 is a possible D gene (6 bases). The CDR3 spans 16 residues. The germline gives CDR1 ENHRY, CDR2 SYGVKD. Trimming stripped 6 bases from V and 1 base from J, with 18 bases between. This chain's CDR3 is CAISGGQSSGNTEAFF. The CDR3, as DNA: TGTGCCATCAGCGGCGGACAGTCCTCAGGGAACACTGAAGCTTTCTTT.

This rearrangement joins TRBV30 to TRBJ2-1; 10 bases are a match to TRBD2. Germline assignment: CDR1 GTSNPN and CDR2 SVGIG (reference sequence). The J segment lost 2 bases and the V segment lost 8 bases, leaving 3 bases of the junction unmatched. The CDR3 totals 13 residues. This CDR3 reads CAGLAGAYNEQFF. The DNA for the CDR3 is TGTGCCGGGCTAGCGGGGGCCTACAATGAGCAGTTCTTC.

The chain employs TRBV9 and TRBJ2-7; 9 bases match TRBD1. V lost 0 bases to trimming and J lost 4 bases; unmatched junction nucleotides: 5. Germline-derived CDR1 and CDR2 are SGDLS and YYNGEE. The CDR3 is 15 residues long. CDR3 loop: CASSVAVDRGYEQYF. The DNA of the CDR3 is TGTGCCAGCAGCGTAGCCGTGGACAGGGGTTACGAGCAGTACTTC.